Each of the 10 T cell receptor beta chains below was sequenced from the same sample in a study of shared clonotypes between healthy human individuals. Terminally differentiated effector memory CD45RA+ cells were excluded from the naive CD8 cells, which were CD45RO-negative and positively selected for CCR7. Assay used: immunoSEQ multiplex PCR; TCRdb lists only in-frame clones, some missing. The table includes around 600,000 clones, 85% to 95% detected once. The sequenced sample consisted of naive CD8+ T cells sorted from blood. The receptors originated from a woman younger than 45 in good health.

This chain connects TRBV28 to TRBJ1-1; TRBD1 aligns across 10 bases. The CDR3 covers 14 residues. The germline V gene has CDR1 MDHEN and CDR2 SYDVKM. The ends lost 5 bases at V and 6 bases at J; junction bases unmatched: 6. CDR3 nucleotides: TGTGCCAGCAGTACAGGACAGGGGGGTCCTGAAGCTTTCTTT. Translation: CASSTGQGGPEAFF.

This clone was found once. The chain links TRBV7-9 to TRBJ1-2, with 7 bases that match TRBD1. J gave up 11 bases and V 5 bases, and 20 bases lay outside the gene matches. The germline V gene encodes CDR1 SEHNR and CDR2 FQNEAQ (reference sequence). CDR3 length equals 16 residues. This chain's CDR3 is CASSTPAGTADRSYTF. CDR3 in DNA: TGTGCCAGCAGCACCCCCGCCGGGACAGCGGACCGGTCGTACACCTTC.

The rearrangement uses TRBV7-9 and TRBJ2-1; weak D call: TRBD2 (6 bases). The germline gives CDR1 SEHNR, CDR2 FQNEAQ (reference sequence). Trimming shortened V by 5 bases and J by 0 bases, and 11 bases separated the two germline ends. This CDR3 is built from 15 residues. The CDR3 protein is CASSPAGPSYNEQFF. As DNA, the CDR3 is TGTGCCAGCAGCCCTGCGGGACCCTCCTACAATGAGCAGTTCTTC.

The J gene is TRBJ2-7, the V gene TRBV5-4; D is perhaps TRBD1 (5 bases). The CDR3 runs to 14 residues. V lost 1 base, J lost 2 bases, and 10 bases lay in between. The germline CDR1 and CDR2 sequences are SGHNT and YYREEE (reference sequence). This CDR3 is CASSLNQGAYEQYF. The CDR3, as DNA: TGTGCCAGCAGCTTGAACCAGGGTGCCTACGAGCAGTACTTC.

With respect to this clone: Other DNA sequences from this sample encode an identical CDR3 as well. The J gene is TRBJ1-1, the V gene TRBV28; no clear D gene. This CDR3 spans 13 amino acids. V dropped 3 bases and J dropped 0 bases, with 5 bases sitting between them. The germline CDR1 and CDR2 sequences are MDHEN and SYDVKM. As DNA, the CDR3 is TGTGCCAGCAGTTTGGGAATGAACACTGAAGCTTTCTTT. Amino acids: CASSLGMNTEAFF. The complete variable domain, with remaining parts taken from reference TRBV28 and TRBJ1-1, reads DVKVTQSSRYLVKRTGEKVFLECVQDMDHENMFWYRQDPGLGLRLIYFSYDVKMKEKGDIPEGYSVSREKKERFSLILESASTNQTSMYLCASSLGMNTEAFFGQGTRLTVV.

The CDR3 coding sequence is TGTGCCAGTACGAGTCCTCCAGGGAGAGGTCAGCCCCAGCATTTT. Translated, it gives CASTSPPGRGQPQHF. The V call is TRBV19, the J call TRBJ1-5; D perhaps matches TRBD1 (5 bases). Germline-derived CDR1 and CDR2 are LNHDA and SQIVND (reference sequence). This CDR3 comprises 15 residues. V was pared by 7 bases and J by 6 bases, with 19 bases between.

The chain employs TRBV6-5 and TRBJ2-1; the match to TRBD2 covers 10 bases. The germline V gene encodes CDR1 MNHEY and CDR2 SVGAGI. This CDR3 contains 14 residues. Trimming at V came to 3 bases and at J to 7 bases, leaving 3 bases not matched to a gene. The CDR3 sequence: CASSYRTSGNEQFF. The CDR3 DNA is TGTGCCAGCAGTTATAGGACTAGCGGTAATGAGCAGTTCTTC.

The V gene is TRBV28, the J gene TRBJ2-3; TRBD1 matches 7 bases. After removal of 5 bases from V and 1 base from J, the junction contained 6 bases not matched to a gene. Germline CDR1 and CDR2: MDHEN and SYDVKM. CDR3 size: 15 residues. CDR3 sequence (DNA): TGTGCCAGCAGTGCGTCCGGGACAGGCACAGATACGCAGTATTTT. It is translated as CASSASGTGTDTQYF.

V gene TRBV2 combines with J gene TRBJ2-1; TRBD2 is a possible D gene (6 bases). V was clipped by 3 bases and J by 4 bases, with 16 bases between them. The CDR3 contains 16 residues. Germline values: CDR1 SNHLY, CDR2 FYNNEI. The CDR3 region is CASSDEQDYIYNEQFF. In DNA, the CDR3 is TGTGCCAGCAGTGATGAACAGGACTACATTTACAATGAGCAGTTCTTC.

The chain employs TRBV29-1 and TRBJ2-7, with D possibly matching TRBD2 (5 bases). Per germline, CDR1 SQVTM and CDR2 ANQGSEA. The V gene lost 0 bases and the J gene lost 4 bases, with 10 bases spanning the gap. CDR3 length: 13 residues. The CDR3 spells CSVEDRLHYEQYF. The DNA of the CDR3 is TGCAGCGTTGAAGATAGACTACATTACGAGCAGTACTTC.